This T cell receptor beta chain was sequenced during a study of CD8 T cells in Susac syndrome (dated by TCRdb to between 2018 and 2020). Concerning the study at large: Whether CD8+ T cell activation and differentiation in Susac syndrome was antigen driven was tested using repertoire sequencing. The clonality of the CD8+ T cell repertoire was compared across more than 9 healthy donors, roughly 14 Susac syndrome patients and about 15 multiple sclerosis patients.

Peripheral blood CD8+ and CD4+ T cells from healthy donors, Susac syndrome patients and multiple sclerosis patients were profiled by high-throughput TCR beta sequencing. The multiple sclerosis controls were treatment-naive patients whose relapsing-remitting disease, either stable or active, fulfilled the revised McDonald criteria. CD8+ TEMRA cells were enriched by FACS, while bulk CD8+ and CD4+ T cells were purified by magnetic negative isolation. Blood was drawn into EDTA tubes, processed within 24 hours, and PBMCs were isolated by density gradient centrifugation. PBMCs intended for TCR sequencing were frozen in liquid nitrogen and were later thawed in a 37 degrees C water bath. Purity of sorted or isolated CD4+, CD8+ and CD8+ TEMRA cells was at least 90%. RNA was extracted using the RNeasy kit, and 0.5 to 1 microgram was reverse transcribed with random hexamers. The immunoSEQ multiplex PCR assay, which covers 54 Vbeta and 13 Jbeta segments, was used to amplify TCR beta CDR3 regions. PCR amplification bias was corrected by using a synthetic template baseline for primer optimization and computational correction. In the authors' own workflow: Reads were annotated to V, D and J genes per IMGT and analyzed with immunoSEQ Analyzer, keeping only productive sequences. Clonality was calculated as one minus the Shannon entropy normalized by log2 of the number of productive unique sequences. Public and private clones were assessed among the 100 most prevalent clones of each patient and control. Clones were defined as Susac-specific if absent from the healthy and MS cohorts, from approximately 1,100 published viral clones and from other ImmuneACCESS disease sequences. TCRdb reanalyzed the raw reads on its own, using fastp at Q25 for trimming and MiXCR for clone calling, and kept in-frame beta chains. Merged by CDR3 protein, the rows form single entries marked with the most common genes and DNA. The V and J calls were determined by TCRdb, not by the authors. The sample records 150,000 to 200,000 distinct CDR3 sequences, 90% to 95% of which are singletons. The leading ten clones occupy 0.15% to 0.2% of the sample.

General study outcomes and caveats: The number of individuals in the TCR sequencing and HLA analysis was recognized as being relatively small.

Details on this clonotype: Its antigen remains undetermined. Within one base of it there is no much larger clone, and no base qualities were kept.

V drops 0 bases and J drops 10 bases, leaving 11 bases in between. The cysteine opens and the phenylalanine closes a CDR3 of 14 amino acids. Only the CDR3 region is kept as DNA, spanning 42 bases read in frame from base 1. The germline V gene (reference sequence) specifies SGHNT as CDR1 and YYREEE as CDR2. The chain couples TRBV5-4 to TRBJ1-6; the D gene cannot be named for sure. Source material: CD8+ T cells from PBMCs. This clonotype originated in a human donor with multiple sclerosis. The CDR3 protein sequence reads: CASSLVGGGSPLHF. In nucleotide form, the sequence is TGTGCCAGCAGCTTGGTTGGAGGTGGGTCACCCCTCCACTTT.